These 11 T cell receptor beta chains share one sample of origin, sequenced in a study of blood T cell repertoires in COVID-19. Libraries were prepared by immunoSEQ multiplex PCR; TCRdb keeps only in-frame clonotypes and omits some of them. The data show fewer than 250,000 clones, 84% seen once. The sample was PBMCs or T cells enriched from blood (not recorded which). The receptor source for this set is a man aged 55 to 70 who had recovered from COVID-19.

The chain has TRBV10-1 and TRBJ2-3, with 9 nucleotides matching TRBD1. Per germline, CDR1 WNHNN and CDR2 SYGVQD (reference sequence). V was pared by 6 bases and J by 1 base, with 5 bases of the junction left unmatched. This CDR3 contains 15 residues. For the CDR3, the DNA is TGCGCCAGCAGCCCGGGACAGGGCGGCACAGATACGCAGTATTTT. This encodes CASSPGQGGTDTQYF.

The V call is TRBV9, the J call TRBJ1-2; 7 bases agree with TRBD1. Germline values: CDR1 SGDLS, CDR2 YYNGEE. The CDR3 spans 13 residues. With 3 bases clipped from V and 8 bases from J, the junction kept 7 bases outside the gene matches. The CDR3 reads CASSAGTALGYTF. In DNA form, the CDR3 reads TGTGCCAGCAGCGCGGGGACAGCCTTGGGCTACACCTTC.

The chain links TRBV6-5 to TRBJ2-7; 11 positions agree with TRBD1. CDR1 is MNHEY, CDR2 SVGAGI, per germline. This CDR3 spans 15 amino acids. Trimming cost V 2 bases and J 4 bases; bases outside gene matches: 4. CDR3 sequence reads: CASSYHGQGAYEQYF. As DNA, the CDR3 is TGTGCCAGCAGTTACCACGGACAGGGGGCATACGAGCAGTACTTC.

This clone was found a few times. V gene TRBV25-1 combines with J gene TRBJ1-4; the match to TRBD1 covers 7 bases. From germline, CDR1 is MGHDK and CDR2 SYGVNS. V gave up 7 bases and J gave up 5 bases; unmatched junction bases: 7. The CDR3 is 14 amino acids. CDR3 loop: CASTRGRRNEKLFF. CDR3 coding DNA: TGTGCCAGCACAAGGGGGCGCCGAAATGAAAAACTGTTTTTT. Complete variable domain (other parts from reference TRBV25-1 and TRBJ1-4): EADIYQTPRYLVIGTGKKITLECSQTMGHDKMYWYQQDPGMELHLIHYSYGVNSTEKGDLSSESTVSRIRTEHFPLTLESARPSHTSQYLCASTRGRRNEKLFFGSGTQLSVL.

The chain recombines TRBV5-6 with TRBJ1-6, with D hard to call. The CDR3 has 16 amino acids. The V and J ends lost 3 bases and 6 bases respectively, with 16 bases between them. Germline V gene lookup returns CDR1 SGHDT and CDR2 YYEEEE. The CDR3 here is CASSSESGIINSPLHF. As DNA, the CDR3 is TGTGCCAGCAGCTCGGAGTCGGGAATCATTAATTCACCCCTCCACTTT.

The rearrangement links TRBV6-4 to TRBJ2-1; 13 nucleotides align to TRBD2. Trimming took 0 bases from V and 7 from J; bases not matched to a gene: 6. The CDR3 has 17 residues. Germline CDR1 and CDR2: MRHNA and SNTAGT. Here the CDR3 DNA reads TGTGCCAGCAGTGACTCGTGGACTAGCGGGGGAGGAAATGAGCAGTTCTTC. This codes for CASSDSWTSGGGNEQFF.

The chain joins TRBV11-2 to TRBJ1-4; the D gene is possibly TRBD1 (6 bases). Germline lookup yields CDR1 SGHAT and CDR2 FQNNGV. The CDR3 covers 16 residues. V was trimmed by 4 bases and J by 5 bases, leaving 17 bases between them. The CDR3 is CASSSRFRGRNEKLFF. The DNA of the CDR3 is TGTGCCAGCAGCTCCCGCTTCAGGGGAAGGAATGAAAAACTGTTTTTT.

V usage is TRBV18 and J usage is TRBJ2-3; TRBD2 is a possible D gene (6 bases). The CDR3 spans 16 residues. CDR1 is KGHSH, CDR2 LQKENI, per germline. V was pared by 3 bases and J by 0 bases, with 13 bases between. The CDR3 loop is CASSPLASASTDTQYF. CDR3 DNA: TGTGCCAGCTCACCTCTAGCGAGTGCAAGCACAGATACGCAGTATTTT.

The chain uses TRBV29-1 and TRBJ1-6; weak D call: TRBD1 (5 bases). Germline V gene sequence: CDR1 SQVTM, CDR2 ANQGSEA. Trimming cost V 3 bases and J 6 bases, with 15 bases left between them. The CDR3 sequence is 15 residues long. Here the CDR3 DNA reads TGCAGCGTTGAGGGCGCACCCCAGGGTAATTCACCCCTCCACTTT. It translates to CSVEGAPQGNSPLHF.

This clone is a singleton in its sample. The V call is TRBV4-1, the J call TRBJ2-5; 10 nucleotides align to TRBD1. The germline V gene encodes CDR1 MGHRA and CDR2 YSYEKL. The CDR3 totals 15 residues. V shed 0 bases, J shed 6 bases, and the junction held 4 bases outside the gene matches. This CDR3 is CASSQEGTGVQTQYF. CDR3 nucleotide sequence: TGCGCCAGCAGCCAAGAAGGGACAGGGGTTCAGACCCAGTACTTC.

This chain connects TRBV6-6 to TRBJ2-1; 7 bases agree with TRBD2. The CDR3 extends over 15 amino acids. Germline V gene sequence: CDR1 MNHNY, CDR2 SVGAGI (reference sequence). The V and J ends lost 7 bases and 4 bases, in that order; junction bases with no gene match: 10. For the CDR3, the DNA is TGTGCCAGCATCGGTTGGCAGCGGGGATACAATGAGCAGTTCTTC. Its protein is CASIGWQRGYNEQFF.